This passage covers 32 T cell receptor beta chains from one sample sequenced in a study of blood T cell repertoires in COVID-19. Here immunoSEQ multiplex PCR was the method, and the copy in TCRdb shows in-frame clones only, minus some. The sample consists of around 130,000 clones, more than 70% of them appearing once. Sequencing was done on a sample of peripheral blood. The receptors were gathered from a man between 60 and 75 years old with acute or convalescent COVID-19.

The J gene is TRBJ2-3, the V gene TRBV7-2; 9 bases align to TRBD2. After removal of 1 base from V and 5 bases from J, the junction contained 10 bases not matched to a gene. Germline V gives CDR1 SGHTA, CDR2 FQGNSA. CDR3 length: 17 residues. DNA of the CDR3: TGTGCCAGCAGCTTAGGGGCGGGAGGGCCCGGAGGAGATACGCAGTATTTT. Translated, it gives CASSLGAGGPGGDTQYF. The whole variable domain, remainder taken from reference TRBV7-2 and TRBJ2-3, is GAGVSQSPSNKVTEKGKDVELRCDPISGHTALYWYRQSLGQGLEFLIYFQGNSAPDKSGLPSDRFSAERTGGSVSTLTIQRTQQEDSAVYLCASSLGAGGPGGDTQYFGPGTRLTVL.

CDR3 sequence reads: CASRPSLTGGYGYTF. The CDR3 coding sequence is TGTGCCAGTAGGCCGAGTTTGACAGGGGGCTATGGCTACACCTTC. The V and J genes are TRBV19 and TRBJ1-2; 9 bases are shared with TRBD1. Trimming removed 6 bases from V and 4 bases from J; junction bases left unmatched: 9. Germline V gene lookup returns CDR1 LNHDA and CDR2 SQIVND (reference sequence). The CDR3 runs 15 residues.

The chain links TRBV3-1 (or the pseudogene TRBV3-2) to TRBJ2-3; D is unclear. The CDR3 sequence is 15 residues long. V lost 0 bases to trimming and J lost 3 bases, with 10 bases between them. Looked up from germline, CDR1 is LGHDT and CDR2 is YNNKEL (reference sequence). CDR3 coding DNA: TGTGCCAGCAGCCAAGATGCAGACAATACAGATACGCAGTATTTT. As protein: CASSQDADNTDTQYF.

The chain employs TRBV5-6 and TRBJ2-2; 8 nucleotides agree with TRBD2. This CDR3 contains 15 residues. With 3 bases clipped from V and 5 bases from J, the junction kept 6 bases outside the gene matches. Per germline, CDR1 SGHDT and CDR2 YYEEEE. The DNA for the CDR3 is TGTGCCAGCAGCTCAGGTAGCGGGACAACCGGGGAGCTGTTTTTT. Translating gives CASSSGSGTTGELFF.

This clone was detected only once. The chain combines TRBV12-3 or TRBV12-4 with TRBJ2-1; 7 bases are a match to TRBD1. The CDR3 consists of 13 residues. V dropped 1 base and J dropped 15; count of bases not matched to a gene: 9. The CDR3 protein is CASSLGETGPRFF. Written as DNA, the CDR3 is TGTGCCAGCAGTTTAGGAGAGACAGGGCCTCGGTTCTTC.

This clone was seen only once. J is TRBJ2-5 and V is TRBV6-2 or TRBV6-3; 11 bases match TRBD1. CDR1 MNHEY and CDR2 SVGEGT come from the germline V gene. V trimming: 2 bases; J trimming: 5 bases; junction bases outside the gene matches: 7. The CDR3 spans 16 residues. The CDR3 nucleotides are TGTGCCAGCAGTTACGCCGGGACAGGGGGGACGGAGACCCAGTACTTC. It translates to CASSYAGTGGTETQYF.

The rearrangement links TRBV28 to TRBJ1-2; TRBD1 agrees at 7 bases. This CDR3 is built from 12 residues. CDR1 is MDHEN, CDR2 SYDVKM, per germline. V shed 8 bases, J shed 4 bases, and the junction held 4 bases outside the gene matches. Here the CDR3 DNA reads TGTGCCAGCGGGTGGGACAGCTATGGCTACACCTTC. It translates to CASGWDSYGYTF.

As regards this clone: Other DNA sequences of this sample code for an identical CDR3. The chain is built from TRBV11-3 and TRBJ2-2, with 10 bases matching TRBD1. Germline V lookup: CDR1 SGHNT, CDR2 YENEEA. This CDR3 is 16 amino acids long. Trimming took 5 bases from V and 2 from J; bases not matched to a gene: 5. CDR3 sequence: CASSLGTGVNTGELFF. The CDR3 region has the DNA TGTGCCAGCAGCCTTGGGACAGGGGTAAACACCGGGGAGCTGTTTTTT.

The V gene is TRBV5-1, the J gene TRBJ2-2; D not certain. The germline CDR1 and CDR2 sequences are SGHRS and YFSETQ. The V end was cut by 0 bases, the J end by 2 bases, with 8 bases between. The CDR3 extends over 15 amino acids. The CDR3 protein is CASSLDGLNTGELFF. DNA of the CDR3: TGCGCCAGCAGCTTGGATGGCCTTAACACCGGGGAGCTGTTTTTT.

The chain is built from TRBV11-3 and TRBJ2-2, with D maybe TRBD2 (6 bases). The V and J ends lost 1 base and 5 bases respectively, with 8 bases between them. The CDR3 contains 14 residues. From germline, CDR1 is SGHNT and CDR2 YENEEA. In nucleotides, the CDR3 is TGTGCCAGCAGCTTAGTGAGCGGGACCGGGGAGCTGTTTTTT. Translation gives CASSLVSGTGELFF.

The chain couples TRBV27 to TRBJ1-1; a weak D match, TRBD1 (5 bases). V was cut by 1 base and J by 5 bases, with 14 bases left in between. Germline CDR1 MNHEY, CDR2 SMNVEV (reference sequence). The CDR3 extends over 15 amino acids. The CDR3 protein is CASSLYIGAGTEAFF. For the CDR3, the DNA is TGTGCCAGCAGTTTATATATAGGGGCTGGGACTGAAGCTTTCTTT.

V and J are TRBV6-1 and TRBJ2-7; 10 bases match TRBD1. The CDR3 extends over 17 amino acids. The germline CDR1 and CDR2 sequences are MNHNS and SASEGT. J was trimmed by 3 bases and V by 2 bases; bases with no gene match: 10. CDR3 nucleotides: TGTGCCAGCAGTGAATCTCCGACAGGGGGCTTTTTCTACGAGCAGTACTTC. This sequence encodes CASSESPTGGFFYEQYF.

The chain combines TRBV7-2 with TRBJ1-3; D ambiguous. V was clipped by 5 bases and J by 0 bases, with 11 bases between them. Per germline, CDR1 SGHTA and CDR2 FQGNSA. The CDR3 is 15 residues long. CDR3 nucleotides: TGTGCCAGCAGCGCGGACGGACTCTCTGGAAACACCATATATTTT. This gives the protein CASSADGLSGNTIYF.

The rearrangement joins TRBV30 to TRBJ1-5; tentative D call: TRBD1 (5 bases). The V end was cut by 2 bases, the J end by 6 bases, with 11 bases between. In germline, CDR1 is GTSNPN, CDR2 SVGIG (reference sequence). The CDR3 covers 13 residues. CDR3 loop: CAWSRRGLQPQHF. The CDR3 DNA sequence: TGTGCCTGGAGTAGAAGGGGTCTTCAGCCCCAGCATTTT.

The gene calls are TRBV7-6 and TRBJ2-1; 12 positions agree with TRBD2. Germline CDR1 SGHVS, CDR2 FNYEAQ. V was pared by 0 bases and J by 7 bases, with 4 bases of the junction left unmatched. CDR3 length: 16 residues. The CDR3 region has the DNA TGTGCCAGCAGCTTAGCGACTAGCGGGAGTAAGAATGAGCAGTTCTTC. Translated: CASSLATSGSKNEQFF.

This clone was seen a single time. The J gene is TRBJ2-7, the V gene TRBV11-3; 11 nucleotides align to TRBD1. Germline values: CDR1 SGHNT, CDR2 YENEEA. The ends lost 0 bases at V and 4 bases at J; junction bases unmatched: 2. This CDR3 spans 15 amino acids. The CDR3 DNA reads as TGTGCCAGCAGCTTAGATGGACAGGGGGCTTACGAGCAGTACTTC. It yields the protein CASSLDGQGAYEQYF.

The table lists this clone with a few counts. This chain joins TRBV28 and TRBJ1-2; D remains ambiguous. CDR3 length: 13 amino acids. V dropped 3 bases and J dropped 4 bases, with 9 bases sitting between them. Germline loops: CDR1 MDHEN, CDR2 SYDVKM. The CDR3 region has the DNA TGTGCCAGCAGTTTCAGAGGGTCCTATGGCTACACCTTC. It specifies CASSFRGSYGYTF.

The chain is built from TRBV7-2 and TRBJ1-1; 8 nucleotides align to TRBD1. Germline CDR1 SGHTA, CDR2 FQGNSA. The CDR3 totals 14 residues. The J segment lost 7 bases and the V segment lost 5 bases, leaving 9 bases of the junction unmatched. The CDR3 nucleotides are TGTGCCAGCAGCCCCCGACAGGGGCAGGGTGAAGCTTTCTTT. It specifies CASSPRQGQGEAFF. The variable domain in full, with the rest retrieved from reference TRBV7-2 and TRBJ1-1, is GAGVSQSPSNKVTEKGKDVELRCDPISGHTALYWYRQSLGQGLEFLIYFQGNSAPDKSGLPSDRFSAERTGGSVSTLTIQRTQQEDSAVYLCASSPRQGQGEAFFGQGTRLTVV.

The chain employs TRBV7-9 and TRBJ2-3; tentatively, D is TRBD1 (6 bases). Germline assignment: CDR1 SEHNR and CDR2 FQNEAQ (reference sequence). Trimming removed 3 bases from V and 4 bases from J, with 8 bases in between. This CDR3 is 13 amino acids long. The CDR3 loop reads CASSFGQPDTQYF. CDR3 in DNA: TGTGCCAGCAGCTTCGGACAGCCAGATACGCAGTATTTT.

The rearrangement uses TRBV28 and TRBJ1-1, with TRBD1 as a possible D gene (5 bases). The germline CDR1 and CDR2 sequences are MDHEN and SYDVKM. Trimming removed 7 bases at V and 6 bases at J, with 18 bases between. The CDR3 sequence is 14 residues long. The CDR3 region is CASTGGAVASEAFF. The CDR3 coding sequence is TGTGCCAGCACGGGAGGGGCCGTGGCCTCTGAAGCTTTCTTT.

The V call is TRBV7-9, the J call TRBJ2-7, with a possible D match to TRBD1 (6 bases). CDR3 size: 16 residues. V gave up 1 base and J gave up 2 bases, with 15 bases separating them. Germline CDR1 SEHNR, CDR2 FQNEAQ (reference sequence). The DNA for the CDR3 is TGTGCCAGCAGCTTAGAGCGATCAGGGGCTCCCTACGAGCAGTACTTC. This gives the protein CASSLERSGAPYEQYF.

CDR3 in DNA: TGTGCCAGCAGTGAAGGAGGGGGGGATCAGCCCCAGCATTTT. It yields the protein CASSEGGGDQPQHF. The chain employs TRBV6-4 and TRBJ1-5, with D perhaps TRBD1 (6 bases). Germline V gene lookup returns CDR1 MRHNA and CDR2 SNTAGT. The ends were cut back, 3 bases at V and 5 bases at J, with 11 bases in the middle. CDR3 length: 14 residues.

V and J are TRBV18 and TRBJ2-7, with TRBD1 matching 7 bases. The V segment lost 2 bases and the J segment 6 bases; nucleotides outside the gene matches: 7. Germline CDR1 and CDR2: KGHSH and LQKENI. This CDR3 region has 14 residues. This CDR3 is CASSPDRVSGEQYF. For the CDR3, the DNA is TGTGCCAGCTCACCAGACAGGGTATCTGGCGAGCAGTACTTC.

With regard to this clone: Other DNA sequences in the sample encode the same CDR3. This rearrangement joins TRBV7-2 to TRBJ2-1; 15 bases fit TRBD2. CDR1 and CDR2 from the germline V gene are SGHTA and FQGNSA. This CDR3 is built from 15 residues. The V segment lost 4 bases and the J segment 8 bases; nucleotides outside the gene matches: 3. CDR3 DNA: TGTGCCAGCAGCTCTGGACTAGCGGGAGGGCATGAGCAGTTCTTC. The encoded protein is CASSSGLAGGHEQFF.

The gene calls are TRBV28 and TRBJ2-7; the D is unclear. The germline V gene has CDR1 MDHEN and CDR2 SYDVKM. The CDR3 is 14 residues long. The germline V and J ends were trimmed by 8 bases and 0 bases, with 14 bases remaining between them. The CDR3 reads CASHRPGSSYEQYF. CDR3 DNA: TGTGCCAGCCACCGGCCGGGTAGCTCCTACGAGCAGTACTTC.

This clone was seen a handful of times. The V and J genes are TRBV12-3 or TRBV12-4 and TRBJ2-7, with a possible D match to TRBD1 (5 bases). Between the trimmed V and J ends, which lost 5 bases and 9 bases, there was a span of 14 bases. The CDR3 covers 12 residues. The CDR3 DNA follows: TGTGCCAGCAGTGTCCAGGGTTTTGGGCAGTACTTC. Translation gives CASSVQGFGQYF.

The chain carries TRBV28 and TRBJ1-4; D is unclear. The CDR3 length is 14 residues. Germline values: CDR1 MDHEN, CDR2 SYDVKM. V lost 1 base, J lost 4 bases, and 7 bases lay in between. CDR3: CASSLFRYNEKLFF. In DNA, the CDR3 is TGTGCCAGCAGTTTATTCCGGTATAATGAAAAACTGTTTTTT.

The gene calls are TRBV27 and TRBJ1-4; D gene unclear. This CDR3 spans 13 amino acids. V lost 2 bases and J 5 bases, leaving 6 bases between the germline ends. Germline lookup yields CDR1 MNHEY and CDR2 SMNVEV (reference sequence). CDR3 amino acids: CASSLLPNEKLFF. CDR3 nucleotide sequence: TGTGCCAGCAGTTTACTCCCGAATGAAAAACTGTTTTTT.

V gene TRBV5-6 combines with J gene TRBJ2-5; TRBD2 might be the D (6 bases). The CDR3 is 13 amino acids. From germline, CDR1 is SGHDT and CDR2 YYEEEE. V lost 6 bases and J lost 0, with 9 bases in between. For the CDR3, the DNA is TGTGCCAGCACCGGAGGGGACCAAGAGACCCAGTACTTC. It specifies CASTGGDQETQYF.

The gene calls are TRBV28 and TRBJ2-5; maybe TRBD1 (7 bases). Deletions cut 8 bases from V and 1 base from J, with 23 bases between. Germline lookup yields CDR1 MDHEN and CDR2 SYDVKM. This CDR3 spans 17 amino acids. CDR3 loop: CASERERRGTVQETQYF. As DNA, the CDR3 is TGTGCCAGCGAAAGAGAGAGACGGGGGACAGTCCAAGAGACCCAGTACTTC.

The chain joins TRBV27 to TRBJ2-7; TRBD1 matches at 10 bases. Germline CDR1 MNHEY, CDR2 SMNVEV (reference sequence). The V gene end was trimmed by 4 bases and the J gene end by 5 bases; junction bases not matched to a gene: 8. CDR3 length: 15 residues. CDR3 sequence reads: CASSSEGQGFDEQYF. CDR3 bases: TGTGCCAGCAGTTCCGAGGGACAGGGGTTCGACGAGCAGTACTTC.

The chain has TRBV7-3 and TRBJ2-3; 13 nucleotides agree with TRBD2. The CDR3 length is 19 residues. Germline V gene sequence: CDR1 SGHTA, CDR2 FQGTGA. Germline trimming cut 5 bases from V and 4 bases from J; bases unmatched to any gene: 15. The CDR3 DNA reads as TGTGCCAGCAGCCCCCGACTAGCGGGAGGCCAGACTTCACCAGATACGCAGTATTTT. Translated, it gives CASSPRLAGGQTSPDTQYF.